This T cell receptor beta chain was documented in a study of a mutant IDH1 vaccine in newly diagnosed glioma. Time point given: week 23, last vaccination. Doses consisted of 300 ug of mutant IDH1 20-mer peptide each, paired with topical imiquimod. Clones were read by immunoSEQ multiplex PCR, and TCRdb kept only the in-frame ones, dropping some. This repertoire shows about 44,000 clones, less than 95% found once; its top ten account for under 5%. A word on this clone: Antigen specificity is unknown.

V dropped 3 bases and J dropped 6 bases, with 6 bases sitting between them. This CDR3 comprises 13 residues. Germline loops: CDR1 WSHSY, CDR2 SAAADI. This sequence originates from a man aged 45-65 years with glioma. Specimen: PBMCs, collected from a glioma patient whose treatment included an IDH1 peptide vaccine. The chain employs TRBV10-2 and TRBJ1-6; D not certain. CDR3 loop: CASSEGGNSPLHF. Written as DNA, the CDR3 is TGCGCCAGCAGTGAAGGTGGTAATTCACCCCTCCACTTT.